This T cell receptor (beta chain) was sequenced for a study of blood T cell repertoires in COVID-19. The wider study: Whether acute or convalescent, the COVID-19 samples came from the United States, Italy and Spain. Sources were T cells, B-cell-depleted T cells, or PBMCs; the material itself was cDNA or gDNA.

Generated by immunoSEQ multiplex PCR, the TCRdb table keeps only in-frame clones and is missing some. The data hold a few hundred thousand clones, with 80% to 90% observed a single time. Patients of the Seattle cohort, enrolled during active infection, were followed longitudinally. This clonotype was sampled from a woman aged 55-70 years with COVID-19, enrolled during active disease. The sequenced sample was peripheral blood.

The CDR3 spells CASSRTGYQPQHF. CDR3 sequence (DNA): TGTGCCAGCTCACGGACAGGGTATCAGCCCCAGCATTTT. The rearrangement uses TRBV18 and TRBJ1-5; 8 nucleotides align to TRBD1. The CDR3 runs 13 residues. V was pared by 4 bases and J by 5 bases, with 1 base of the junction left unmatched. Germline values: CDR1 KGHSH, CDR2 LQKENI.